This TCR beta chain derives from a study of T cells in Graves' hyperthyroidism and ophthalmopathy. Findings and limits, study-wide: In simple terms, a model built on 13 V-J features told ophthalmopathy apart from stable hyperthyroidism.

Hyperthyroidism had been newly diagnosed in patients aged 18 to 65, and its duration was under 2 months. Exclusion criteria comprised uncontrolled infection, other autoimmune disease, pregnancy or lactation. The sample holds many counts of this clonotype. Its antigen remains unknown. Amplification of TCR beta CDR3 regions used RNA as the template. RT-PCR in the first round (using the HTBI primer set) targeted the TCR CDR3. TCRdb used MiXCR to reprocess the multiplex PCR reads, holding one entry per CDR3 protein. The data hold roughly 840,000 distinct CDR3 sequences, with roughly 40% observed a single time. Germline V CDR1 and CDR2: SNHLY, FYNNEI. The CDR3 covers 12 residues. Trimming removed 4 bases from V and 4 bases from J, with 7 bases in between.

The sample consisted of blood. This TCR was sampled from a man younger than 30 with Graves' hyperthyroidism. The chain links TRBV2 to TRBJ2-5, with a weak D call TRBD1 (5 bases). The CDR3 region is CASSGRGETQYF. In nucleotides, the CDR3 is TGTGCCAGCAGTGGAAGGGGAGAGACCCAGTACTTC.